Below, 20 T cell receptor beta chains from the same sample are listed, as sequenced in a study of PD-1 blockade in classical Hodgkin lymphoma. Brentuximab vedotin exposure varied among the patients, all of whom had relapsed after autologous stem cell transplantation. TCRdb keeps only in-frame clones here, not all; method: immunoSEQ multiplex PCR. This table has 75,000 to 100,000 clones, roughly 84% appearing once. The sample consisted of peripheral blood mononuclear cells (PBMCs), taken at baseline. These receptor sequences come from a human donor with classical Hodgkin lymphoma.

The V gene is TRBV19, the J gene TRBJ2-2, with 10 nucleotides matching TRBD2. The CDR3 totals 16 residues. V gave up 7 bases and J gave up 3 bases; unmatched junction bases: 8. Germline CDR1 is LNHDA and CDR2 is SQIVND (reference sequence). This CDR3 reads CASMSLTSGHTGELFF. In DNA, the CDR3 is TGTGCCAGTATGAGTTTGACTAGCGGGCACACCGGGGAGCTGTTTTTT. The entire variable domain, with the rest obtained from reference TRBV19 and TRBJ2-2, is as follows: DGGITQSPKYLFRKEGQNVTLSCEQNLNHDAMYWYRQDPGQGLRLIYYSQIVNDFQKGDIAEGYSVSREKKESFPLTVTSAQKNPTAFYLCASMSLTSGHTGELFFGEGSRLTVL.

The CDR3 reads CASSWAVRETQYF. The CDR3 nucleotides read TGTGCCTCGTCATGGGCCGTCCGGGAGACCCAGTACTTC. The chain employs TRBV19 and TRBJ2-5; D call uncertain. Germline CDR1 and CDR2: LNHDA and SQIVND (reference sequence). Trimming took off 11 bases at V and 5 bases at J, with 18 bases between the two ends. The CDR3 runs to 13 residues.

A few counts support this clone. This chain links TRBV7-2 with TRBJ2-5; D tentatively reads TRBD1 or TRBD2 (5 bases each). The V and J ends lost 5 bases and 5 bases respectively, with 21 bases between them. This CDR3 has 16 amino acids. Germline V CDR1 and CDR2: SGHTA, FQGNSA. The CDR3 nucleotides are TGTGCCAGCAGCACTCCCGCACGTGGGACGACCGAGACCCAGTACTTC. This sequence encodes CASSTPARGTTETQYF.

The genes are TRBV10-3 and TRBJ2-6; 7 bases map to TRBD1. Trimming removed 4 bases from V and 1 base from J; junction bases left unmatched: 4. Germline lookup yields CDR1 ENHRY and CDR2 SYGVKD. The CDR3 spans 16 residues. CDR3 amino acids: CAISAQQGSGANVLTF. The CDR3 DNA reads TGTGCCATCAGTGCCCAACAGGGGTCTGGGGCCAACGTCCTGACTTTC.

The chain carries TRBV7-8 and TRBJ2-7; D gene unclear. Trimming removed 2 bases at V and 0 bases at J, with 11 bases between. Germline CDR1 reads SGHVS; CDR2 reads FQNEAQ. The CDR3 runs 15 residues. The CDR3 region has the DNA TGTGCCAGCAGCTTATCGGGCAGTCCCTCCTACGAGCAGTACTTC. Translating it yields CASSLSGSPSYEQYF.

CDR3 region: CAWRGPNTEAFF. DNA of the CDR3: TGTGCCTGGAGGGGGCCGAACACTGAAGCTTTCTTT. This chain joins TRBV30 and TRBJ1-1; weak D call: TRBD1 (5 bases). Deletions cut 3 bases from V and 1 base from J, with 6 bases between. The CDR3 covers 12 residues. Germline CDR1 GTSNPN, CDR2 SVGIG (reference sequence).

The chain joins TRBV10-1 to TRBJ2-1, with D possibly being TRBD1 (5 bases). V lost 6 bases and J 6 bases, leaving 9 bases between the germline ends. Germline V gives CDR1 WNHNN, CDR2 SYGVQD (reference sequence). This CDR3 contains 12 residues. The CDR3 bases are TGCGCCAGCAGAGACAGACCCAATGAGCAGTTCTTC. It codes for CASRDRPNEQFF.

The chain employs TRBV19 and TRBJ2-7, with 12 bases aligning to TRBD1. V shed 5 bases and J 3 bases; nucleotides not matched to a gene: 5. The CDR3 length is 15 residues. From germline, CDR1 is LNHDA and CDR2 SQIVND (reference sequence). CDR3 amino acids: CASSAGTGGNYEQYF. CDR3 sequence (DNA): TGTGCCAGTAGTGCCGGGACAGGGGGCAACTACGAGCAGTACTTC.

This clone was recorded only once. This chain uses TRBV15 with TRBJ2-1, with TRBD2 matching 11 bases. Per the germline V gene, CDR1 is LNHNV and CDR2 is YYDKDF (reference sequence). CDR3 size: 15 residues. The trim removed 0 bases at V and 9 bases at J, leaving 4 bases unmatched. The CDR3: CATSRDRLAGGEQFF. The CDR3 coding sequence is TGTGCCACCAGCAGAGATAGGCTAGCGGGAGGTGAGCAGTTCTTC.

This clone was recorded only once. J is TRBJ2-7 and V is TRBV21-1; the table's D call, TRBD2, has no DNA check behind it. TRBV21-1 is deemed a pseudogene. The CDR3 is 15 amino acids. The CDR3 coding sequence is TGTGCCAGCAGCAGTGCGACTAGCGTGTGCTACGAGCAGTACTTC. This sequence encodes CASSSATSVCYEQYF.

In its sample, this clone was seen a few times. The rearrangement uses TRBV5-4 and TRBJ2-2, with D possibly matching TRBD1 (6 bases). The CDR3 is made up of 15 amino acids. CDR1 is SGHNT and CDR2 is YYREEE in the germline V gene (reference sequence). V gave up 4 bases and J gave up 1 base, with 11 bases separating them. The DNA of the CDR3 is TGTGCCAGCAGCGTCCAGACAGGGAACACCGGGGAGCTGTTTTTT. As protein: CASSVQTGNTGELFF.

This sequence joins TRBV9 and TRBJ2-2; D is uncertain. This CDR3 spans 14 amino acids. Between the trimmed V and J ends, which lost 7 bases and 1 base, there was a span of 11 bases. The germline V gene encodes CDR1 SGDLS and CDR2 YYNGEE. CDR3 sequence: CASSLTGNTGELFF. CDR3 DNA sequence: TGTGCCAGCTCCCTGACGGGGAACACCGGGGAGCTGTTTTTT.

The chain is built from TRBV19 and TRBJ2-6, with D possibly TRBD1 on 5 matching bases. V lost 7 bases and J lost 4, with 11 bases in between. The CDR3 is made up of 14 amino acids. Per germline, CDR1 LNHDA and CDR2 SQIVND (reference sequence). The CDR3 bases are TGTGCCAGTAACCAGGGCTCCGGGGCCAACGTCCTGACTTTC. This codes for CASNQGSGANVLTF.

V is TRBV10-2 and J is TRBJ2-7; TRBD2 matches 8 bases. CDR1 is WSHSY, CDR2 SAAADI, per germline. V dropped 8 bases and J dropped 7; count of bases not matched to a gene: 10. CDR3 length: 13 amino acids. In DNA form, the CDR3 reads TGCGCCAGCGGGGCGGGAGGTTCGGGTGAGCAGTACTTC. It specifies CASGAGGSGEQYF.

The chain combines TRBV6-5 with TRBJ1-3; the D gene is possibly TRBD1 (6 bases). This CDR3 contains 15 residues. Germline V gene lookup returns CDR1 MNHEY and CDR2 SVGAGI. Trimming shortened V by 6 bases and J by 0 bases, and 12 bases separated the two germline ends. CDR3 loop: CASSFTDSSGNTIYF. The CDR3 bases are TGTGCCAGCAGCTTCACGGACAGCTCTGGAAACACCATATATTTT.

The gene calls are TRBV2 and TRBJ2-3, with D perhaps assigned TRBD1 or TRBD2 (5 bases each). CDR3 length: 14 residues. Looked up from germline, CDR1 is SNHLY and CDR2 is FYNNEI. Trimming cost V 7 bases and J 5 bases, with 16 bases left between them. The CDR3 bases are TGTGCCAGCAAAGGGACCACCGGTGGAGATACGCAGTATTTT. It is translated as CASKGTTGGDTQYF. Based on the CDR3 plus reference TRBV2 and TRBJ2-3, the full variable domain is EPEVTQTPSHQVTQMGQEVILRCVPISNHLYFYWYRQILGQKVEFLVSFYNNEISEKSEIFDDQFSVERPDGSNFTLKIRSTKLEDSAMYFCASKGTTGGDTQYFGPGTRLTVL.

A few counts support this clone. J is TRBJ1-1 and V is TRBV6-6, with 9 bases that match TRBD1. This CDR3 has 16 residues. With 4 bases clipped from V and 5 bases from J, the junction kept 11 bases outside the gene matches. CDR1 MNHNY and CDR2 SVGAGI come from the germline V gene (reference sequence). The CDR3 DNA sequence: TGTGCCAGCAGTTTGGCACAGGGGGCGTCTCAGACTGAAGCTTTCTTT. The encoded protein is CASSLAQGASQTEAFF.

CDR3 sequence (DNA): TGTGCCATCAGTGATCGAGCTCGTTCGGATGAAAAACTGTTTTTT. Amino acids: CAISDRARSDEKLFF. The chain has TRBV10-3 and TRBJ1-4, with D unresolved. The CDR3 sequence is 15 residues long. Trimming left V 3 bases short and J 6 bases short, with 14 bases between. Germline CDR1 and CDR2: ENHRY and SYGVKD.

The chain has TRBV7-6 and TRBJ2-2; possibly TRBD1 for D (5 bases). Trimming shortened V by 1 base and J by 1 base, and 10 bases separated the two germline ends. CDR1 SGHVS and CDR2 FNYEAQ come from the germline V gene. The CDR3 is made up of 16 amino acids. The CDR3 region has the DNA TGTGCCAGCAGCTTAGATTCAGGGTTGAACACCGGGGAGCTGTTTTTT. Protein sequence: CASSLDSGLNTGELFF. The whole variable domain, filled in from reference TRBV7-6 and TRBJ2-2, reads GAGVSQSPRYKVTKRGQDVALRCDPISGHVSLYWYRQALGQGPEFLTYFNYEAQQDKSGLPNDRFSAERPEGSISTLTIQRTEQRDSAMYRCASSLDSGLNTGELFFGEGSRLTVL.

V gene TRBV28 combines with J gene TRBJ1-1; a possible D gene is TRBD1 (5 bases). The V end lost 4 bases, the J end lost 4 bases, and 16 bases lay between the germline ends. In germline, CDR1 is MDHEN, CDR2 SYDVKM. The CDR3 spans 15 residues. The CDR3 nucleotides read TGTGCCAGCAGTTCGGCGGGGGTTGGGGGCACTGAAGCTTTCTTT. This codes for CASSSAGVGGTEAFF. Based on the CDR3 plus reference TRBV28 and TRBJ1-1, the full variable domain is DVKVTQSSRYLVKRTGEKVFLECVQDMDHENMFWYRQDPGLGLRLIYFSYDVKMKEKGDIPEGYSVSREKKERFSLILESASTNQTSMYLCASSSAGVGGTEAFFGQGTRLTVV.